The T cell receptor beta chain under discussion was sequenced for a study of response to subunit inactivated influenza vaccine. Each CDR3 protein gets one entry after TCRdb re-called the RT-PCR reads with MiXCR. This table holds a few hundred thousand distinct CDR3 sequences, over 9% found once. This clonotype was observed a handful of times. The sample was also reused in another study, on T cells expressing NK-cell markers. This second study notes: Scientists made TCR beta cDNA using 5'RACE template switching with UMIs. Researchers got TCR beta repertoires out of sorted CD3+CD56+NKG2C+, CD3+CD56+NKG2C- and CD3+CD56-NKG2C+ T cells. Seven HCMV-seropositive donors and one seronegative donor made up the eight sequenced donors.

The material sequenced was PBMCs from blood, taken on the day of vaccination. This clonotype originated in a man aged 50-59 years who received an inactivated influenza vaccine.

The CDR3 loop reads CASSLVPTTGSGGYTF. The DNA for the CDR3 is TGCGCCAGCAGCTTGGTCCCGACGACAGGGTCGGGTGGCTACACCTTC. The rearrangement joins TRBV5-1 to TRBJ1-2; 7 bases are a match to TRBD1. The CDR3 has 16 residues. Germline V gives CDR1 SGHRS, CDR2 YFSETQ. Germline trimming cut 0 bases from V and 7 bases from J; bases unmatched to any gene: 12.